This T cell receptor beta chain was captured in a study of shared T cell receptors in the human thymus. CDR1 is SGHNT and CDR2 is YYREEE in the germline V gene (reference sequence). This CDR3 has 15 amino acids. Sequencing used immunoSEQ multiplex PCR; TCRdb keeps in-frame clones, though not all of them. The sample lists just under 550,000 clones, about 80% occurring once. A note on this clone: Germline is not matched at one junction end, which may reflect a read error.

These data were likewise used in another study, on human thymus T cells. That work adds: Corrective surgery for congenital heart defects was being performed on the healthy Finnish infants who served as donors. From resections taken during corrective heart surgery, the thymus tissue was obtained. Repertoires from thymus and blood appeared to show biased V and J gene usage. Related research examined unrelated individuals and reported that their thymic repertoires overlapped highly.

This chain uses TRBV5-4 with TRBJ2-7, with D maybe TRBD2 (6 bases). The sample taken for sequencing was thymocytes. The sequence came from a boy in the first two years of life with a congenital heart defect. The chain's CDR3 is CASRLDRDSHYEQYF. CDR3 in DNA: TGTGCCAGCAGGTTGGACCGGGACTCCCACTACGAGCAGTACTTC.